The next 31 T cell receptor beta chains were all read from a single sample in a study of OX40 agonist ivuxolimab in advanced cancers. The method was immunoSEQ multiplex PCR; TCRdb's version includes in-frame clones alone and lacks a portion of them. The sample comprises 70,000 or so clones, 65% to 85% of which are singletons, and around 0.78% rests with the top ten. The sample was CD4+ or CD8+ T cells sorted from blood, taken in a trial of the OX40 agonist ivuxolimab. The receptors were sampled from an adult with an advanced solid tumor such as melanoma, head and neck, liver or kidney cancer.

The rearrangement joins TRBV7-8 to TRBJ1-2, with 9 bases identical to TRBD1. This CDR3 spans 17 amino acids. Germline lookup yields CDR1 SGHVS and CDR2 FQNEAQ. V lost 7 bases, J lost 4 bases, and 16 bases stayed unmatched. The CDR3 loop reads CASTIRASGQGVYGYTF. DNA for the CDR3: TGTGCCAGCACCATACGGGCCTCGGGACAGGGTGTCTATGGCTACACCTTC.

J is TRBJ1-2 and V is TRBV6-5; tentatively, D is TRBD1 (5 bases). Germline V gives CDR1 MNHEY, CDR2 SVGAGI. Trimming took 6 bases from V and 8 from J, leaving 16 bases between them. The CDR3 totals 13 residues. As DNA, the CDR3 is TGTGCCAGCAGCCGCGGGACTGAGAGGGGCTACACCTTC. It specifies CASSRGTERGYTF.

This chain links TRBV5-1 with TRBJ2-7, with TRBD2 identical over 13 bases. Trimming took 3 bases from V and 4 from J; bases not matched to a gene: 4. The CDR3 is made up of 15 amino acids. Germline V lookup: CDR1 SGHRS, CDR2 YFSETQ. CDR3 sequence reads: CASSWTSGSVYEQYF. For the CDR3, the DNA is TGCGCCAGCAGCTGGACTAGCGGGAGTGTGTACGAGCAGTACTTC.

This clone was found a few times. The V gene is TRBV20-1, the J gene TRBJ1-1; weak D call: TRBD1 (5 bases). Trimming left V 7 bases short and J 7 bases short, with 13 bases between. Germline lookup yields CDR1 DFQATT and CDR2 SNEGSKA (reference sequence). The CDR3 is 11 amino acids. The CDR3 protein is CSGAFDSEAFF. The CDR3, as DNA: TGCAGTGGAGCTTTCGACAGTGAAGCTTTCTTT.

The chain combines TRBV27 with TRBJ1-4; D remains ambiguous. V lost 4 bases, J lost 5 bases, and 11 bases lay in between. The CDR3 length is 14 residues. Per the germline V gene, CDR1 is MNHEY and CDR2 is SMNVEV (reference sequence). DNA for the CDR3: TGTGCCAGCAGTTCACTGACGGGGAATGAAAAACTGTTTTTT. This translates into CASSSLTGNEKLFF.

V is TRBV5-1 and J is TRBJ2-7; D is ambiguous. CDR1 is SGHRS and CDR2 is YFSETQ in the germline V gene. This CDR3 region has 15 residues. Trimming left V 0 bases short and J 0 bases short, with 10 bases between. The CDR3 bases are TGCGCCAGCAGCTTGGCCGATAGGCTCTCCTACGAGCAGTACTTC. Residues: CASSLADRLSYEQYF.

The chain has TRBV16 and TRBJ2-3; D is undetermined. Germline CDR1 is KGHSY and CDR2 is FQNENV. The CDR3 runs 12 residues. V lost 4 bases, J lost 2 bases, and 4 bases lay in between. The CDR3: CASSPFTDTQYF. The DNA of the CDR3 is TGTGCCAGCAGCCCCTTCACAGATACGCAGTATTTT.

The chain joins TRBV5-1 to TRBJ2-3; D assignment may be TRBD1 or TRBD2 (6 bases each). V shed 6 bases and J shed 4 bases, with 18 bases lying between them. Germline loops: CDR1 SGHRS, CDR2 YFSETQ. The CDR3 covers 15 residues. CDR3 residues: CASTVGGPQADTQYF. The CDR3 DNA reads TGCGCCAGCACCGTCGGGGGCCCCCAGGCAGATACGCAGTATTTT.

This clone came up many times. In the same sample, other DNA sequences code for this CDR3. The chain combines TRBV5-1 with TRBJ1-2; tentatively, D is TRBD1 (6 bases). There are 12 residues in the CDR3. The germline V gene encodes CDR1 SGHRS and CDR2 YFSETQ. Trimming took 4 bases from V and 5 from J, leaving 9 bases between them. Here the CDR3 reads CASSLGQYGYTF. Here the CDR3 DNA reads TGCGCCAGCAGCCTCGGACAGTATGGCTACACCTTC. Combining the CDR3 with reference TRBV5-1 and TRBJ1-2 gives the whole variable domain KAGVTQTPRYLIKTRGQQVTLSCSPISGHRSVSWYQQTPGQGLQFLFEYFSETQRNKGNFPGRFSGRQFSNSRSEMNVSTLELGDSALYLCASSLGQYGYTFGSGTRLTVV.

This chain uses TRBV4-1 with TRBJ2-7; 10 nucleotides agree with TRBD1. Germline CDR1 and CDR2: MGHRA and YSYEKL. V shed 0 bases and J 3 bases; nucleotides not matched to a gene: 8. The CDR3 has 17 residues. The CDR3 DNA is TGCGCCAGCAGCCAAGATGGGGGGGACAGGGGCTTCTACGAGCAGTACTTC. It is translated as CASSQDGGDRGFYEQYF.

The genes are TRBV19 and TRBJ2-4; TRBD2 might be the D (7 bases). CDR3 length: 15 amino acids. Per the germline V gene, CDR1 is LNHDA and CDR2 is SQIVND (reference sequence). Trimming left V 6 bases short and J 0 bases short, with 12 bases between. CDR3 sequence reads: CASSTGGLAKNIQYF. The CDR3 DNA reads TGTGCCAGTAGCACGGGGGGCTTAGCCAAAAACATTCAGTACTTC.

CDR3 sequence: CATSRVSGGPTDTQYF. In DNA form, the CDR3 reads TGTGCCACCAGCAGAGTCTCAGGGGGCCCCACAGATACGCAGTATTTT. This rearrangement joins TRBV15 to TRBJ2-3; 8 nucleotides align to TRBD1. J was trimmed by 2 bases and V by 1 base; bases with no gene match: 5. The CDR3 loop spans 16 amino acids. Germline V gives CDR1 LNHNV, CDR2 YYDKDF (reference sequence).

This sequence joins TRBV4-1 and TRBJ2-7; tentative D call: TRBD1 (6 bases). V shed 1 base and J shed 0 bases, with 10 bases lying between them. CDR3 size: 15 residues. The germline CDR1 and CDR2 sequences are MGHRA and YSYEKL. CDR3 region: CASSQAWDNSYEQYF. In DNA, the CDR3 is TGCGCCAGCAGCCAAGCATGGGACAACTCCTACGAGCAGTACTTC.

This chain links TRBV2 with TRBJ2-5; TRBD1 is a possible D gene (5 bases). V lost 5 bases and J 5 bases, leaving 21 bases between the germline ends. Looked up from germline, CDR1 is SNHLY and CDR2 is FYNNEI. The CDR3 runs 16 residues. CDR3 in DNA: TGTGCCAGCAGTCTCCCAGGTCACAGGTTAGGGGAGACCCAGTACTTC. As protein: CASSLPGHRLGETQYF.

About this clone: Germline and junction disagree at one end, which may indicate a read error. The rearrangement uses TRBV18 and TRBJ2-1; 7 bases map to TRBD1. The germline V gene has CDR1 KGHSH and CDR2 LQKENI. The CDR3 has 12 amino acids. The CDR3 sequence is CASSPPGGEQFF. CDR3 DNA sequence: TGTGCCAGCTCCCCACCAGGGGGTGAGCAGTTCTTC.

The chain carries TRBV30 and TRBJ2-5, with TRBD2 identical over 7 bases. Germline V CDR1 and CDR2: GTSNPN, SVGIG (reference sequence). This CDR3 has 15 residues. The V segment lost 0 bases and the J segment 6 bases; nucleotides outside the gene matches: 10. This CDR3 reads CAWSVAGTNLKTQYF. The CDR3 DNA reads as TGTGCCTGGAGTGTAGCCGGGACTAATCTAAAGACCCAGTACTTC.

This clone was detected once. The chain carries TRBV19 and TRBJ2-6; D unresolved. The CDR3 runs 14 residues. Germline CDR1 reads LNHDA; CDR2 reads SQIVND (reference sequence). Trimming left V 5 bases short and J 4 bases short, with 9 bases between. The CDR3 DNA reads TGTGCCAGTAGTCTGTCGGCCGGGGCCAACGTCCTGACTTTC. Residues: CASSLSAGANVLTF.

This rearrangement joins TRBV7-9 to TRBJ2-1, with D uncertain. The germline V gene has CDR1 SEHNR and CDR2 FQNEAQ (reference sequence). This CDR3 has 12 residues. V lost 1 base, J lost 7 bases, and 5 bases lay in between. CDR3 coding DNA: TGTGCCAGCAGCTTAGTAGGAAATGAGCAGTTCTTC. Translation: CASSLVGNEQFF.

J is TRBJ1-4 and V is TRBV7-9, with D perhaps TRBD1 (6 bases). CDR1 SEHNR and CDR2 FQNEAQ come from the germline V gene (reference sequence). V was clipped by 3 bases and J by 5 bases, with 10 bases between them. This CDR3 has 14 amino acids. DNA of the CDR3: TGTGCCAGCAGCTTCTCACAGGGAAATGAAAAACTGTTTTTT. Amino acid sequence: CASSFSQGNEKLFF.

The genes are TRBV21-1 and TRBJ2-5; TRBD2 reflects the table's D call only, with no check against the DNA. TRBV21-1 is flagged as a pseudogene. The CDR3 contains 21 residues. CDR3 residues: CASSKDRTAGRLPIFEETQYF. CDR3 DNA sequence: TGTGCCAGCAGCAAAGATCGAACCGCGGGGCGCCTACCCATTTTCGAAGAGACCCAGTACTTC.

The genes are TRBV11-3 and TRBJ2-6, with D perhaps TRBD1 (5 bases). The V end lost 2 bases, the J end lost 1 base, and 15 bases lay between the germline ends. This CDR3 region has 18 residues. The germline V gene has CDR1 SGHNT and CDR2 YENEEA. CDR3 coding DNA: TGTGCCAGCAGCTTAAGTTGGACCCCAGGGTCTGGGGCCAACGTCCTGACTTTC. This codes for CASSLSWTPGSGANVLTF.

J is TRBJ2-6 and V is TRBV19, with D tentatively TRBD1 (6 bases). V was cut by 4 bases and J by 0 bases, with 7 bases left in between. The length of the CDR3 is 15 residues. Germline V gene lookup returns CDR1 LNHDA and CDR2 SQIVND (reference sequence). CDR3 nucleotides: TGTGCCAGTAGTAAACAGGGCTCTGGGGCCAACGTCCTGACTTTC. Its translation is CASSKQGSGANVLTF.

The V and J genes are TRBV11-3 and TRBJ2-1; tentatively, D is TRBD1 (6 bases). Germline V gene data show CDR1 as SGHNT and CDR2 as YENEEA. Trimming pared 5 bases from V and 4 bases from J, leaving 9 bases between. The CDR3 is 13 residues long. In DNA form, the CDR3 reads TGTGCCAGCAGCCTAGGGGGATACAATGAGCAGTTCTTC. Amino acid sequence: CASSLGGYNEQFF.

This clone turned up a few times. The chain's CDR3 is CASSLTGQEVSGGELFF. CDR3 coding DNA: TGTGCCAGCAGCTTAACGGGACAGGAGGTCAGTGGTGGGGAGCTGTTTTTT. V usage is TRBV7-3 and J usage is TRBJ2-2; 8 bases line up with TRBD1. Germline loops: CDR1 SGHTA, CDR2 FQGTGA. V trimming: 0 bases; J trimming: 8 bases; junction bases outside the gene matches: 11. CDR3 length: 17 amino acids.

Points on this clone: The sample carries other DNA sequences with the same CDR3. The J gene is TRBJ1-4, the V gene TRBV9; maybe TRBD1 (5 bases). There are 15 residues in the CDR3. Trimming took off 2 bases at V and 0 bases at J, with 8 bases between the two ends. The germline CDR1 and CDR2 sequences are SGDLS and YYNGEE. As DNA, the CDR3 is TGTGCCAGCAGCGTCGGGGGAGCAACTAATGAAAAACTGTTTTTT. This sequence encodes CASSVGGATNEKLFF.

The J gene is TRBJ2-5, the V gene TRBV7-2; possibly TRBD1 for D (6 bases). The germline V gene encodes CDR1 SGHTA and CDR2 FQGNSA. This CDR3 comprises 13 residues. V gave up 8 bases and J gave up 1 base, with 11 bases separating them. The CDR3 region is CASVRTAQETQYF. The CDR3 nucleotides are TGTGCCAGCGTTAGGACAGCCCAAGAGACCCAGTACTTC.

By frequency in the sample, this clone is medium-sized (0.01 to 0.1%). The CDR3 loop reads CAWSLTGIGTEAFF. The CDR3 coding sequence is TGTGCCTGGAGTTTAACAGGAATTGGGACTGAAGCTTTCTTT. The gene calls are TRBV30 and TRBJ1-1, with D perhaps matching TRBD1 (5 bases). V lost 2 bases to trimming and J lost 5 bases, with 15 bases between them. The CDR3 is 14 amino acids. Germline assignment: CDR1 GTSNPN and CDR2 SVGIG (reference sequence).

The chain couples TRBV28 to TRBJ1-5; 8 bases are shared with TRBD1. The CDR3 runs 15 residues. The junction had 7 bases not matched to a gene; V was cut back by 6 bases and J by 3 bases. The germline CDR1 and CDR2 sequences are MDHEN and SYDVKM. CDR3 sequence reads: CASSQRQGNNQPQHF. CDR3 in DNA: TGTGCCAGCAGCCAGAGACAGGGGAACAATCAGCCCCAGCATTTT.

V is TRBV7-6 and J is TRBJ1-5; unclear D gene. The ends were cut back, 5 bases at V and 6 bases at J, with 11 bases in the middle. CDR1 and CDR2 from the germline V gene are SGHVS and FNYEAQ. The CDR3 totals 13 residues. The CDR3 DNA follows: TGTGCCAGCAGCGCCGATAGGGCTCAGCCCCAGCATTTT. It encodes CASSADRAQPQHF. The full variable domain, in which reference TRBV7-6 and TRBJ1-5 provide the parts outside the CDR3, is GAGVSQSPRYKVTKRGQDVALRCDPISGHVSLYWYRQALGQGPEFLTYFNYEAQQDKSGLPNDRFSAERPEGSISTLTIQRTEQRDSAMYRCASSADRAQPQHFGDGTRLSIL.

The V gene is TRBV7-2, the J gene TRBJ1-1; D not certain. This CDR3 has 15 amino acids. Trimming cost V 4 bases and J 4 bases, with 16 bases left between them. Germline V gene data show CDR1 as SGHTA and CDR2 as FQGNSA. The CDR3 DNA reads as TGTGCCAGCAGCTCATCCGGGGTTGATATCACTGAAGCTTTCTTT. This codes for CASSSSGVDITEAFF.

The table lists this clone with a count of one. The chain is built from TRBV5-1 and TRBJ2-7; 8 bases fit TRBD1. This CDR3 has 15 residues. CDR1 SGHRS and CDR2 YFSETQ come from the germline V gene. V lost 1 base and J lost 3; bases outside the gene matches: 6. CDR3 region: CASSLTTGAYYEQYF. The DNA of the CDR3 is TGCGCCAGCAGCTTGACGACAGGGGCCTACTACGAGCAGTACTTC.